Sequencing of this TCR beta chain was carried out in a study of blood T cell repertoires in COVID-19. Study in general: Italy, Spain and the United States were the sources of the convalescent and acute COVID-19 samples. PBMCs, B-cell-depleted T cells, or T cells provided the cDNA or gDNA that made up the material.

Methods used by the authors: Reference gene primer amplification gave nucleated cell count estimates. Some clones are missing from TCRdb's copy, which holds only in-frame ones; the method was immunoSEQ multiplex PCR. The V and J calls and clone size are taken from that table; D and trimming were inferred from the DNA. Seen here are fewer than 200,000 clones, roughly 87% observed once, and the top ten hold roughly a fifth. CDR1 is MNHEY, CDR2 SVGAGI, per germline. The ends lost 11 bases at V and 3 bases at J; junction bases unmatched: 13. The CDR3 extends over 14 amino acids. The sequence derives from a man in his fifties or sixties with active or convalescent COVID-19. Sequenced sample: peripheral blood. The chain carries TRBV6-5 and TRBJ2-7; 7 positions match TRBD1. CDR3 loop: CAPDRDSYIYEQYF. The CDR3 DNA reads TGTGCCCCCGACCGGGACAGCTATATCTACGAGCAGTACTTC.